The rows below give T cell receptor beta chains drawn from one sample of a study of cytomegalovirus exposure and HLA in healthy donors. This table comes from immunoSEQ multiplex PCR, and its TCRdb copy is limited to in-frame clones, with some not included. The table shows some 110,000 clones, with 60% to 85% occurring only once. The sample comprised PBMCs. The receptor set was obtained from a male donor in good health and CMV-seropositive. Both conserved end residues are part of each CDR3. The order of the fields is clone size, V gene, D gene, J gene, CDR3 protein, CDR3 DNA. D genes are given only for firm matches. For some rows the clone size is stated as once, few or many, or as a class when expanded; others skip it.

clone size: few
V gene: TRBV29-1
D gene: -
J gene: TRBJ2-7
CDR3 protein: CSVRTAYYEQYF
CDR3 DNA: TGCAGCGTCCGAACAGCATACTACGAGCAGTACTTC

clone size: -
V gene: TRBV7-9
D gene: TRBD2
J gene: TRBJ2-3
CDR3 protein: CASSRGGQTGGDTQYF
CDR3 DNA: TGTGCCAGCAGCCGGGGAGGTCAAACGGGGGGAGATACGCAGTATTTT

clone size: -
V gene: TRBV6-1
D gene: TRBD1
J gene: TRBJ1-5
CDR3 protein: CASSGRTGWNQPQHF
CDR3 DNA: TGTGCCAGCAGTGGCAGGACAGGGTGGAATCAGCCCCAGCATTTT

clone size: -
V gene: TRBV6-5
D gene: -
J gene: TRBJ2-7
CDR3 protein: CASSYRVDRPYEQYF
CDR3 DNA: TGTGCCAGCAGTTACCGCGTGGACAGACCCTACGAGCAGTACTTC

clone size: few
V gene: TRBV21-1
D gene: -
J gene: TRBJ2-7
CDR3 protein: CASSPTGKGYEQYF
CDR3 DNA: TGTGCCAGCAGCCCGACAGGGAAGGGCTACGAGCAGTACTTC

clone size: -
V gene: TRBV6-5
D gene: TRBD2
J gene: TRBJ2-7
CDR3 protein: CASRRAGTTSYEQYF
CDR3 DNA: TGTGCCAGCAGACGAGCGGGGACTACATCCTACGAGCAGTACTTC

clone size: once
V gene: TRBV6-6
D gene: TRBD2
J gene: TRBJ2-1
CDR3 protein: CASTSAGGTSPVF
CDR3 DNA: TGTGCCAGCACCTCCGCGGGGGGGACTTCCCCAGTCTTC

clone size: -
V gene: TRBV4-2
D gene: -
J gene: TRBJ1-4
CDR3 protein: CASSQDRGSATNEKLFF
CDR3 DNA: TGTGCCAGCAGCCAAGATCGCGGGTCTGCAACTAATGAAAAACTGTTTTTT

clone size: few
V gene: TRBV20-1
D gene: -
J gene: TRBJ1-1
CDR3 protein: CSARGPLEAFF
CDR3 DNA: TGCAGTGCAAGGGGCCCCCTTGAAGCTTTCTTT

clone size: -
V gene: TRBV19
D gene: -
J gene: TRBJ2-7
CDR3 protein: CASSIAWGVRYEQYF
CDR3 DNA: TGTGCCAGTAGTATAGCTTGGGGGGTCCGCTACGAGCAGTACTTC

clone size: -
V gene: TRBV7-9
D gene: -
J gene: TRBJ2-1
CDR3 protein: CASSLVTGSYNEQFF
CDR3 DNA: TGTGCCAGCAGCTTAGTAACAGGCTCCTACAATGAGCAGTTCTTC

clone size: -
V gene: TRBV6-6
D gene: TRBD1
J gene: TRBJ1-1
CDR3 protein: CASSYADRGQPEAFF
CDR3 DNA: TGTGCCAGCAGTTACGCCGACAGGGGGCAACCTGAAGCTTTCTTT

clone size: -
V gene: TRBV5-1
D gene: TRBD1
J gene: TRBJ1-4
CDR3 protein: CASSFRTGDEKLFF
CDR3 DNA: TGCGCCAGCAGCTTTAGGACAGGGGATGAAAAACTGTTTTTT

clone size: -
V gene: TRBV6-1
D gene: -
J gene: TRBJ1-1
CDR3 protein: CASSDLQGRVALNTEAFF
CDR3 DNA: TGTGCCAGCAGTGATCTACAGGGAAGGGTGGCGTTGAACACTGAAGCTTTCTTT

clone size: -
V gene: TRBV5-1
D gene: -
J gene: TRBJ1-4
CDR3 protein: CASSLQVRGKNEKLFF
CDR3 DNA: TGCGCCAGCAGCCTACAGGTTAGGGGGAAAAATGAAAAACTGTTTTTT

clone size: -
V gene: TRBV6-5
D gene: -
J gene: TRBJ1-5
CDR3 protein: CASSYSSGFGQPQNF
CDR3 DNA: TGTGCCAGCAGTTACTCTTCAGGTTTTGGCCAGCCCCAGAATTTT

clone size: -
V gene: TRBV2
D gene: -
J gene: TRBJ1-5
CDR3 protein: CASSWQFGNQPQHF
CDR3 DNA: TGTGCCAGCAGTTGGCAGTTTGGCAATCAGCCCCAGCATTTT

clone size: few
V gene: TRBV30
D gene: TRBD1
J gene: TRBJ1-4
CDR3 protein: CALTGGLTTNEKLFF
CDR3 DNA: TGTGCCTTAACAGGGGGATTAACAACTAATGAAAAACTGTTTTTT

clone size: -
V gene: TRBV6-5
D gene: -
J gene: TRBJ2-7
CDR3 protein: CASRDSSYEQYF
CDR3 DNA: TGTGCCAGCAGAGACAGTTCCTACGAGCAGTACTTC

clone size: -
V gene: TRBV27
D gene: TRBD1
J gene: TRBJ1-1
CDR3 protein: CASSRTGGGTEAFF
CDR3 DNA: TGTGCCAGCAGCAGGACAGGGGGCGGGACTGAAGCTTTCTTT

clone size: -
V gene: TRBV6-5
D gene: -
J gene: TRBJ1-6
CDR3 protein: CASSYSVGAYSPLHF
CDR3 DNA: TGTGCCAGCAGTTACTCGGTGGGCGCTTATTCACCCCTCCACTTT

clone size: once
V gene: TRBV19
D gene: TRBD1
J gene: TRBJ1-4
CDR3 protein: CASSIQGDDEKLFF
CDR3 DNA: TGTGCCAGTAGTATTCAGGGGGATGATGAAAAACTGTTTTTT

clone size: few
V gene: TRBV7-6
D gene: -
J gene: TRBJ1-6
CDR3 protein: CASSSRGSYNSPLHF
CDR3 DNA: TGTGCCAGCAGCTCCAGGGGATCCTATAATTCACCCCTCCACTTT

clone size: -
V gene: TRBV7-2
D gene: TRBD1
J gene: TRBJ2-1
CDR3 protein: CASSLGQGWGNEQFF
CDR3 DNA: TGTGCCAGCAGCTTAGGACAGGGATGGGGCAATGAGCAGTTCTTC

clone size: -
V gene: TRBV9
D gene: -
J gene: TRBJ1-1
CDR3 protein: CASSFLGQNTEAFF
CDR3 DNA: TGTGCCAGCAGCTTTCTGGGACAGAACACTGAAGCTTTCTTT